Listed here is a single TCR beta chain. Its antigen is as yet unknown. These data come from a study of CD8 T cells in Susac syndrome. Random hexamers served to reverse transcribe roughly 0.45 to 1 ug RNA. Across 54 Vbeta and 13 Jbeta, immunoSEQ multiplex PCR amplified TCR beta CDR3. Each CDR3 protein gets one entry after TCRdb re-called the immunoSEQ multiplex PCR reads with MiXCR. The data contain more than 200,000 distinct CDR3 sequences, about 90% of them seen just once; the ten biggest clones take up about 0.12%. Trimming pared 5 bases from V and 3 bases from J, leaving 10 bases between. This CDR3 is built from 13 residues. Germline values: CDR1 MNHEY, CDR2 SMNVEV (reference sequence). The authors carried out high-throughput sequencing of TCR beta. They applied it to CD8+ and CD4+ T cells obtained from blood. The CD8+ and CD4+ T cells were isolated magnetically using a negative isolation approach, whereas the TEMRA cells were enriched by FACS.

Study results and caveats: As the study acknowledged, the number of individuals in its TCR sequencing and HLA analysis was relatively small.

The sample was CD8+ T cells from PBMCs. The sequence was collected from a human donor with multiple sclerosis. This rearrangement joins TRBV27 to TRBJ1-1, with D possibly being TRBD1 (5 bases). This CDR3 is CASSQTEDTEAFF. DNA of the CDR3: TGTGCCAGCAGTCAGACAGAGGACACTGAAGCTTTCTTT.